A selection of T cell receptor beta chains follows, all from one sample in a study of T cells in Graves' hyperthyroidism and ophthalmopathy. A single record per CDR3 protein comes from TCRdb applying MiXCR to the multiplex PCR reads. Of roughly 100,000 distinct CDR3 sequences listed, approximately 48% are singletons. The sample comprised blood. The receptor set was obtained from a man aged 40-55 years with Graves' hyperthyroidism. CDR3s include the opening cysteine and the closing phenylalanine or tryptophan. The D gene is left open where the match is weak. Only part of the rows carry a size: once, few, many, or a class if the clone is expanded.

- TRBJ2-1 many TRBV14 TGTGCCAGCAGCCTTAGACAGGCCCGTTACAATGAGCAGTTCTTC CASSLRQARYNEQFF
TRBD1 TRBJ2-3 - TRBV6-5 TGTGCCAGCAGTTCTGGGACAGGGGGCGCGTACAATGAGCAGTATTTT CASSSGTGGAYNEQYF
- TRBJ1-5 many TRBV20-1 TGCAGTGCTAGAGATCAGCGGGGTTATCAGCCCCAGCATTTT CSARDQRGYQPQHF
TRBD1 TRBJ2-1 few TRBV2 TGTGCCAGCAGGCCTCCGGGACAGGGGGTGAATGAGCAGTTCTTC CASRPPGQGVNEQFF
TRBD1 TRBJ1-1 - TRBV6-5 TGTGCCAGCAGTTATGTAACGGGACAGGGGGAGAACACTGAAGCTTTCTTT CASSYVTGQGENTEAFF
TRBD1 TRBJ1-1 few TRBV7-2 TGTGCCAGCAGCCAAGTTCAAGGGGGCGCTGAAGCTTTCTTT CASSQVQGGAEAFF
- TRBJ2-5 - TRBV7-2 TGTGCCAGCAGCTTAGTCGGCATGGGGACCCAGTACTTC CASSLVGMGTQYF
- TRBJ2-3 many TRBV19 TGTGCCAGTAGTACAGGTTCAGATACGCAGTATTTT CASSTGSDTQYF
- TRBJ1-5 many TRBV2 TGTGCCAGCACCCTGGACAGTAATCAGCCCCAGCATTTT CASTLDSNQPQHF
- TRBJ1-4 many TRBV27 TGTGCCAGCAGTCCGTATCTCCAGGGGATACTGTTTTTT CASSPYLQGILFF
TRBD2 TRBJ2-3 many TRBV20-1 TGCAGTGCTAGAGTGGGGGCTAGCGGGGACACAGATACGCAGTATTTT CSARVGASGDTDTQYF
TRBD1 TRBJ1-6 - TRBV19 TGTGCCAGTAGTCTCCGGGACAGGGACCATTCACCCCTCCACTTT CASSLRDRDHSPLHF
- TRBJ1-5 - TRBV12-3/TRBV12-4 TGTGCCAGCAGTATGGCTAAGCTCGAGCATTTT CASSMAKLEHF
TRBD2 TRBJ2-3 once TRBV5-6 TGTGCCAGCAGTGGCGGGACCGGGGGGACCACAGATACGCAGTATTTT CASSGGTGGTTDTQYF
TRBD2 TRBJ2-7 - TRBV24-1 TGTGCCGCCAGTCCTAGCGGGAGGACCTACGAGCAGTACTTC CAASPSGRTYEQYF